The clone carrying this TCR beta chain was recorded a few times. Its antigen is as yet unknown. The CDR3 has 14 amino acids. Per the germline V gene, CDR1 is LGHDT and CDR2 is YNNKEL (reference sequence). Unmatched junction bases numbered 5, after V lost 3 bases and J lost 7 bases. MiXCR, applied by TCRdb to the 5' RACE reads, yields one record per CDR3 protein. This sample has some 550,000 distinct CDR3 sequences, with roughly a fifth found just once. These data belong to a study of T cells after yellow fever vaccination. General study points: Any FACS-sorted repertoire could hold abundant clonotypes that contaminate it from the bulk population. Among primary-vaccination clones, most reappeared after the booster, at 95% to 96% for CD4 and approximately 90% for CD8.

The input for sequencing was PBMCs, taken 15 days after the yellow fever booster vaccination. The receptor comes from a man aged 25 to 40 who received the YFV17D yellow fever vaccine. The rearrangement joins TRBV3-1 to TRBJ2-7, with 11 nucleotides matching TRBD2. This CDR3 is CASSQYTSGREQYF. The CDR3 DNA reads as TGTGCCAGCAGCCAGTATACTAGCGGGAGAGAGCAGTACTTC.